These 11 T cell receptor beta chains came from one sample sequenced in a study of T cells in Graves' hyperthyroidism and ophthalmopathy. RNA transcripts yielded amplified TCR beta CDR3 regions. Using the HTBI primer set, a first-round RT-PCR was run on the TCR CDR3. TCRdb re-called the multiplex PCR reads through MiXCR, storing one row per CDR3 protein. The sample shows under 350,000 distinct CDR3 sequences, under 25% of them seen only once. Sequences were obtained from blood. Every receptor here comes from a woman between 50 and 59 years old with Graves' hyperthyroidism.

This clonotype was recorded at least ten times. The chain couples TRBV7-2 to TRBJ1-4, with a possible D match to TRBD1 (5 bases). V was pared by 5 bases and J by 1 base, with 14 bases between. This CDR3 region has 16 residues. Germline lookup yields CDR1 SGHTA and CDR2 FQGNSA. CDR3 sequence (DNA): TGTGCCAGCAGCCCTAATCCCGGGGGAACTAATGAAAAACTGTTTTTT. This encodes CASSPNPGGTNEKLFF.

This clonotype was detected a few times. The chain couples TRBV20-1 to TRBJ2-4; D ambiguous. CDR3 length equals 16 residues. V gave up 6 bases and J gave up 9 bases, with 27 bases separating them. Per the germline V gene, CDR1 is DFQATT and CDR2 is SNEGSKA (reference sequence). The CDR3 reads CSAPKAERLFVGIQYF. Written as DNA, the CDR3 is TGCAGTGCCCCAAAGGCTGAGAGGCTTTTTGTGGGCATTCAGTACTTC.

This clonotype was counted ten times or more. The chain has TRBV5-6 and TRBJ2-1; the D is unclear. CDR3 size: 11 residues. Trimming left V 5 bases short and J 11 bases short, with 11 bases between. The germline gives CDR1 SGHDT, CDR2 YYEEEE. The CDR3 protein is CASSFLHKQFF. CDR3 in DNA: TGTGCCAGCAGTTTCCTCCACAAGCAGTTCTTC.

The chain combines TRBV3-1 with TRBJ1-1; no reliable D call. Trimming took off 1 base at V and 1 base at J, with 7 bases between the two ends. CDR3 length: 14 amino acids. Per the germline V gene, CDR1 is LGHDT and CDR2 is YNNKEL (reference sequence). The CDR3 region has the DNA TGTGCCAGCAGCCAAGGATTCAGGAACACTGAAGCTTTCTTT. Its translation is CASSQGFRNTEAFF.

CDR3 protein: CASSLVLAGRDTQYF. As DNA, the CDR3 is TGTGCCAGCAGCTTAGTACTAGCGGGGAGGGATACGCAGTATTTT. The rearrangement links TRBV11-3 to TRBJ2-3; TRBD2 aligns across 10 bases. Germline lookup yields CDR1 SGHNT and CDR2 YENEEA. The CDR3 contains 15 residues. V gave up 1 base and J gave up 6 bases; unmatched junction bases: 4.

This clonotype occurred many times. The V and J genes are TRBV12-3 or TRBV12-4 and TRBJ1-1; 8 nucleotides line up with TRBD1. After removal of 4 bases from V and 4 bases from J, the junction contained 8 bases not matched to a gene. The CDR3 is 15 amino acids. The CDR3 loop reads CASSSPQGVVTEAFF. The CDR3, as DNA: TGTGCCAGCAGTTCTCCACAGGGGGTTGTCACTGAAGCTTTCTTT.

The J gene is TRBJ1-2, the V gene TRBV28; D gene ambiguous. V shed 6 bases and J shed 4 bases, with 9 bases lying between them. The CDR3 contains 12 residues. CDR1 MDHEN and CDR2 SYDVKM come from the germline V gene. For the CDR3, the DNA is TGTGCCAGCAGAATGGTCGGCTATGGCTACACCTTC. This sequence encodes CASRMVGYGYTF.

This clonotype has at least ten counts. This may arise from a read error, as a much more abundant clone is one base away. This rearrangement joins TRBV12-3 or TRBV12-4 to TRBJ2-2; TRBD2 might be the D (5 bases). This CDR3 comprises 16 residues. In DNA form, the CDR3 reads TGTGCCAGCAGTTTGGCTAGCAGTGGAGTCACCGGGGAGCTGTCTTTT. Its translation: CASSLASSGVTGELSF.

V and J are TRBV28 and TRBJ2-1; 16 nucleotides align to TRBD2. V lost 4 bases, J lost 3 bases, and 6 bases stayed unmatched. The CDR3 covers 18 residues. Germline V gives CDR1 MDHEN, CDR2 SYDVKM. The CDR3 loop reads CASSSGLAGGPGYNEQFF. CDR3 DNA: TGTGCCAGCAGTTCGGGACTAGCGGGAGGGCCTGGCTACAATGAGCAGTTCTTC. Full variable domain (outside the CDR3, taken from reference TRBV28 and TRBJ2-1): DVKVTQSSRYLVKRTGEKVFLECVQDMDHENMFWYRQDPGLGLRLIYFSYDVKMKEKGDIPEGYSVSREKKERFSLILESASTNQTSMYLCASSSGLAGGPGYNEQFFGPGTRLTVL.

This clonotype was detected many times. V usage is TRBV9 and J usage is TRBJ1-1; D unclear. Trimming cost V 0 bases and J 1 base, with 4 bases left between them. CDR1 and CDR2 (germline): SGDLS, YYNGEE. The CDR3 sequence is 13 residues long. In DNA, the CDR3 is TGTGCCAGCAGCGTAGGTTGGAACACTGAAGCTTTCTTT. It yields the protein CASSVGWNTEAFF.

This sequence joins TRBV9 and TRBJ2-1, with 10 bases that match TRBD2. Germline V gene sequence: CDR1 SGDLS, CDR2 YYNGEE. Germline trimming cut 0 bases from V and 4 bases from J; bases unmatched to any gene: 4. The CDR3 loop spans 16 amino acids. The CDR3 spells CASSVGSSGGYNEQFF. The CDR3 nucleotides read TGTGCCAGCAGCGTAGGCTCTAGCGGGGGATACAATGAGCAGTTCTTC.